This T cell receptor beta chain was sequenced in a study of CD8+CD57+ T cells in acquired aplastic anemia (dated by TCRdb to 2017 to 2018). About the study as a whole: DNA extracted from sorted CD4+ and CD8+ cells had a mean of about 3.2 ug, with a range of about 0.18 to 27.4 ug. CD8+CD57+ expansion was defined as a frequency above the mean frequency observed in healthy subjects.

Points the paper makes about the study in general: Patients and healthy controls showed no significant difference in CD8+ Simpson's diversity (P=0.060). Roughly 31 CD8+ CDR3 sequences were shared between patients and controls but appeared highly expressed in patients and within their immunodominant clones.

As for this clonotype: Which antigen it targets is not known. Nothing much larger sits one base from this clone, and base qualities are not available.

Flow cytometry had shown CD8+CD57+ cell expansion in the patients selected for sequencing. Severe acquired aplastic anemia was diagnosed in all patients according to International Study of Aplastic Anemia and Agranulocytosis and Camitta criteria. Patients had received no therapy at the time of blood sampling. The study deep-sequenced TCR repertoires of sorted CD4+ and CD8+ blood T cells from severe aplastic anemia patients and healthy subjects. Patients were enrolled in the USA under clinicaltrials.gov protocols 00001620, 01623167, 00001397, 00071045, 00081523 and 00961064. Ficoll-Paque density gradient centrifugation was used to isolate peripheral blood mononuclear cells. Before DNA was extracted, CD4+ and CD8+ T cells were sorted using either FACS or magnetic beads. From cysteine to phenylalanine, the CDR3 is 13 amino acids long. Just the 39-base CDR3 DNA is kept, in frame starting at base 1. CDR1 and CDR2 were assigned from the germline V gene (reference sequence) as DFQATT and SNEGSKA. V is clipped by 4 bases and J by 8 bases, and the sequence between their germline boundaries is 15 bases long.

Profiling of TCR beta VDJ combinations and CDR3 sequences used genomic DNA as the template. TCR repertoire sequencing was run on an Illumina HiSeq 2000. In the original analysis: Repertoire assessment relied on Simpson's diversity index, CDR3 size and DJ length profiles, and TRBV/TRBJ rearrangement plots. The most abundant DNA sequence in the deep sequencing data was taken as the immunodominant clone. CDR3 amino acid sequences were screened for sharing across subjects and compared with published repertoires and the VDJdb database. TCRdb reran the public reads through fastp at Q25 and MiXCR, keeping productive beta chains. Each entry is one CDR3 protein sequence, shown with its most common DNA and genes. TCRdb's processing, not the authors' own work, is the source of the V and J calls. Here the sample has 89,000 or so distinct CDR3 sequences; around 70% occur a single time. Approximately 60% of the sample is in the top ten clones.

The chain is assembled from TRBV20-1 and TRBJ2-1; the best D guess is TRBD2, with 5 bases matching. The material sequenced was sorted CD4+, CD8+, or CD8+CD57+ T cells (not recorded which) from PBMCs. The clonotype was recovered from a human donor with aplastic anemia. Here is the DNA: TGCAGTGCTACTGGAACGTACGGGGATGAGCAGTTCTTC. Its amino acids are CSATGTYGDEQFF.